This T cell receptor (beta chain) is drawn from a study of Ad26.COV2.S vaccination and SARS-CoV-2 variants. Study-wide context: Ad26.COV2.S was injected intramuscularly once or twice, 56 days apart.

The table came from immunoSEQ multiplex PCR; TCRdb's copy has only in-frame clones and leaves some out. The sample records roughly 400,000 clones, about 91% being singletons. The sample's treatment: 19 received Ad26.COV2.S at low or high dose, single or two shots; about five received placebo; per-sample allocation not given. Sampling was done on day 63 after the first vaccine or placebo injection. The individual, an adult aged 18-55 years, was a donor in Boston. The vaccine antigen was prefusion-stabilized Wuhan SARS-CoV-2 spike. CDR3 size: 19 residues. Material: peripheral blood, obtained in a trial of Ad26.COV2.S vaccine versus placebo. The V gene is TRBV21-1, the J gene TRBJ2-1; TRBD2 is the table's D call, not checked against the DNA. TRBV21-1 is an annotated pseudogene. The TCR sequence derives from a person between 18 and 65 years old who received the Ad26.COV2.S COVID-19 vaccine or a placebo. CDR3 loop: CASSAAGTSGRIVDNEQFF. As DNA, the CDR3 is TGTGCCAGCAGCGCAGCCGGGACTAGCGGGAGAATCGTAGACAATGAGCAGTTCTTC.